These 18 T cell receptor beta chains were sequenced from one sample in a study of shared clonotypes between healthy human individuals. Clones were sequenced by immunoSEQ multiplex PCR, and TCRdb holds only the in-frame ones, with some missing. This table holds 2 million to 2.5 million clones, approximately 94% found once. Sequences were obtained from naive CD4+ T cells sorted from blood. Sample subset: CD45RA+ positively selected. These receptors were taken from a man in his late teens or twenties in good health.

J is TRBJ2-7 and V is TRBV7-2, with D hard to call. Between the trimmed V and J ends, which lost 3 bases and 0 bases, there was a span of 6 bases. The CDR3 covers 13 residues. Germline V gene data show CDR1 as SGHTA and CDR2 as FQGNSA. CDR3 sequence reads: CASSFTFSYEQYF. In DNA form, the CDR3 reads TGTGCCAGCAGCTTCACGTTCTCCTACGAGCAGTACTTC.

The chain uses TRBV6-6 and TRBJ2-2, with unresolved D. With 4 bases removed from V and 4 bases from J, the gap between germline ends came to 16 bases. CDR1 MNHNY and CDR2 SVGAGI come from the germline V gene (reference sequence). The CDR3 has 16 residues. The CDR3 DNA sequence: TGTGCCAGCAGTTCTCCGGGTCTTCCCTCCACCGGGGAGCTGTTTTTT. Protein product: CASSSPGLPSTGELFF.

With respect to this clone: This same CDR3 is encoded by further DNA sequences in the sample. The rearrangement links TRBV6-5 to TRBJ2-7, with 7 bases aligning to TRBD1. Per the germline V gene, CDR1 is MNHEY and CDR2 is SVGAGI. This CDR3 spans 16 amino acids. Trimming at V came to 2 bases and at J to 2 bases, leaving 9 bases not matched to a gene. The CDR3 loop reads CASSYRGTGAAYEQYF. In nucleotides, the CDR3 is TGTGCCAGCAGTTACCGGGGAACAGGGGCTGCCTACGAGCAGTACTTC.

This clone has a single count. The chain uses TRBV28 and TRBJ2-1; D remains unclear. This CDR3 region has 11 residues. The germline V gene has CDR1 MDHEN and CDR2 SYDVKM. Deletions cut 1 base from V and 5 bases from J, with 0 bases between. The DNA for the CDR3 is TGTGCCAGCAGTTTATACAATGAGCAGTTCTTC. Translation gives CASSLYNEQFF.

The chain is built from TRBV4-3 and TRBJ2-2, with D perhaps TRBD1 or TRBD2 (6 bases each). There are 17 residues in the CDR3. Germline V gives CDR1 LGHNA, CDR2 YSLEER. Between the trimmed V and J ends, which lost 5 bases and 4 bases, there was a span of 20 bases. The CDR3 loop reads CASSNRPVEGGTGELFF. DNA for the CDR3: TGCGCCAGCAGCAATCGGCCGGTGGAGGGGGGCACCGGGGAGCTGTTTTTT.

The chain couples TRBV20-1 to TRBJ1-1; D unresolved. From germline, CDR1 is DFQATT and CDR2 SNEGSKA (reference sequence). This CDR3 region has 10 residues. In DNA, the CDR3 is TGCAAAGCGGGGTTCCCTGAAGCTTTCTTT. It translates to CKAGFPEAFF.

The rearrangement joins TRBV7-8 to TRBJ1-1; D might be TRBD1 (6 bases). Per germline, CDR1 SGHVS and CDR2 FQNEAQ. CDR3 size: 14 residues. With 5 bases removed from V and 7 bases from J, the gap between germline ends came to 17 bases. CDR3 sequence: CASSPRNTGFEAFF. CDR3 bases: TGTGCCAGCAGCCCCCGCAATACAGGGTTTGAAGCTTTCTTT.

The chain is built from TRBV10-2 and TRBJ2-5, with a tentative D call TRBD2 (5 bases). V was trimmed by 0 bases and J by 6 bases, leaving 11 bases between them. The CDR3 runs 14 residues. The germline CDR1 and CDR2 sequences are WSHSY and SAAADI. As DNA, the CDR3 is TGCGCCAGCAGTGAGTCGTTGGGAGCGCAGACCCAGTACTTC. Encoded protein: CASSESLGAQTQYF.

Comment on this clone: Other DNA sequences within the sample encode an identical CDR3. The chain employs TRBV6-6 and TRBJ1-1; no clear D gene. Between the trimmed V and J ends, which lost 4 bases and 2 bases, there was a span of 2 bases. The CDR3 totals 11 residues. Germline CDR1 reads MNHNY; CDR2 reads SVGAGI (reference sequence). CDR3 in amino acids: CASSSNTEAFF. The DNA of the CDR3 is TGTGCCAGCAGTTCTAACACTGAAGCTTTCTTT.

The CDR3 is CASRIDSSGNTIYF. CDR3 DNA: TGCGCCAGCAGAATAGACAGCTCTGGAAACACCATATATTTT. V is TRBV5-1 and J is TRBJ1-3; possibly TRBD1 for D (5 bases). Trimming took 5 bases from V and 0 from J, leaving 9 bases between them. The germline gives CDR1 SGHRS, CDR2 YFSETQ. This CDR3 is 14 amino acids long. The variable domain in full, completed from reference TRBV5-1 and TRBJ1-3, reads KAGVTQTPRYLIKTRGQQVTLSCSPISGHRSVSWYQQTPGQGLQFLFEYFSETQRNKGNFPGRFSGRQFSNSRSEMNVSTLELGDSALYLCASRIDSSGNTIYFGEGSWLTVV.

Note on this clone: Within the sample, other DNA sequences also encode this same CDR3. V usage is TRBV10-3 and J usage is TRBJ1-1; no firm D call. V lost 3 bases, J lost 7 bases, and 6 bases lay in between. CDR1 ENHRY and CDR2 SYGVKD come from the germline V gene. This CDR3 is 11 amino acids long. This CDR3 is CAISDSSEAFF. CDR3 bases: TGTGCCATCAGTGATTCTAGTGAAGCTTTCTTT.

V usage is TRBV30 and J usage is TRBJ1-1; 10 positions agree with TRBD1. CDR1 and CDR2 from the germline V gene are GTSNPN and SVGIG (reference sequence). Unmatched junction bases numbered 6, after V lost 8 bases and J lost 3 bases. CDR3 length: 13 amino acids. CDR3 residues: CARKDRGDTEAFF. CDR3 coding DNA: TGTGCCAGAAAGGACAGGGGGGACACTGAAGCTTTCTTT.

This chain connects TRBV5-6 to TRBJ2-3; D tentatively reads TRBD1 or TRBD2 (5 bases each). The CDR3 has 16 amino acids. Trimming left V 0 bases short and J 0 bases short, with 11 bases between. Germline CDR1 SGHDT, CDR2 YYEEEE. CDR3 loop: CASSLAYGASTDTQYF. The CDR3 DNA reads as TGTGCCAGCAGCTTGGCGTACGGGGCTAGCACAGATACGCAGTATTTT.

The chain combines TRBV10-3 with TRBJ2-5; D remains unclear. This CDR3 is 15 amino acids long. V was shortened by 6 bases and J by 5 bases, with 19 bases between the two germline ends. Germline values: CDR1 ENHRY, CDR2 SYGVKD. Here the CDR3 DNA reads TGTGCCATCAGCTCCGGGCCATCTACACCGGAGACCCAGTACTTC. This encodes CAISSGPSTPETQYF.

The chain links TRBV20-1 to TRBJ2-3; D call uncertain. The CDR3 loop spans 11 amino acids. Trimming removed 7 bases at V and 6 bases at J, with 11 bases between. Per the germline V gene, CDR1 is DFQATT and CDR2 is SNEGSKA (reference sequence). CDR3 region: CSGLGMDTQYF. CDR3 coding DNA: TGCAGTGGACTGGGCATGGATACGCAGTATTTT.

The CDR3 DNA reads as TGTGCCAGCAGCTTAGCAAGAGAAAAACTGTTTTTT. Its translation is CASSLAREKLFF. This chain uses TRBV7-2 with TRBJ1-4; D call uncertain. From germline, CDR1 is SGHTA and CDR2 FQGNSA. The CDR3 loop spans 12 amino acids. The V end was cut by 0 bases, the J end by 8 bases, with 4 bases between.

CDR3: CASSVEQGAGYGYTF. CDR3 DNA: TGTGCCAGCAGTGTCGAACAGGGGGCAGGCTATGGCTACACCTTC. The chain combines TRBV28 with TRBJ1-2; 9 bases agree with TRBD1. J lost 4 bases, V lost 5 bases, and 8 bases had no gene match. The CDR3 length is 15 residues. Germline CDR1 and CDR2: MDHEN and SYDVKM.

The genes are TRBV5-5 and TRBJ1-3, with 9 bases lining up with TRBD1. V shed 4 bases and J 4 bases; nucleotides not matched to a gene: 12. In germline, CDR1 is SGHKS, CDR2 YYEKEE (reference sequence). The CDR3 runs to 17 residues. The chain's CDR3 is CASSTGTGNLRGNTIYF. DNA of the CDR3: TGTGCCAGCAGCACCGGGACAGGGAATTTAAGAGGAAACACCATATATTTT.